In this sample, the clone carrying this T cell receptor (beta chain) turned up many times. The antigen is not known. These data belong to a study of Graves' ophthalmopathy and Graves' hyperthyroidism. Study results and limitations: The authors also found most expanded thyroid clonotypes above 0.001 frequency in blood.

Researchers took RNA transcripts and amplified TCR beta CDR3 regions from them. RT-PCR in the first round used HTBI primers; a second-round multiplex PCR followed. TCRdb used MiXCR to reprocess the multiplex PCR reads, holding one entry per CDR3 protein. This sample has under 350,000 distinct CDR3 sequences, with 17% found just once. The specimen was peripheral blood. The source is an adult man with Graves' ophthalmopathy.

The CDR3 DNA follows: TGTGCCAGCAGCCCTGGTCGGGCGAGTACGCAGTATTTT. This translates into CASSPGRASTQYF. The genes are TRBV13 and TRBJ2-3; D is unresolved. Germline loops: CDR1 PRHDT, CDR2 FYEKMQ (reference sequence). V lost 5 bases and J 8 bases, leaving 14 bases between the germline ends. The CDR3 has 13 amino acids.